This T cell receptor beta chain originates from a study of cytomegalovirus exposure and HLA in healthy donors. Broader study findings: In most subjects, TCR beta sequences reportedly gave accurate predictions of HLA-A and HLA-B alleles. Later analysis identified a missense DCLRE1C variant that was linked to TCR beta V- and J-gene trimming.

Use of 60 Vbeta and 13 Jbeta primers characterized the PCR. Sequencing was performed with immunoSEQ multiplex PCR; in TCRdb, only in-frame clones are kept and a portion is missing. The sample contains roughly 150,000 clones, 60% to 80% of which appear only once. Worth noting for this clone: The antigen is unknown.

Material for sequencing was PBMCs. This receptor was obtained from a woman aged 25 to 39 in good health and CMV-seronegative.

DNA of the CDR3: TGTGCCAGCAGAACCACGGGGGGGTCTTACAATGAGCAGTTCTTC. Translated, it gives CASRTTGGSYNEQFF. This sequence joins TRBV6-5 and TRBJ2-1, with 8 bases identical to TRBD2. V dropped 6 bases and J dropped 4; count of bases not matched to a gene: 8. From germline, CDR1 is MNHEY and CDR2 SVGAGI. This CDR3 has 15 amino acids.